Shown below are 15 T cell receptor beta chains from a single sample sequenced in a study of cytomegalovirus exposure and HLA in healthy donors. Both 60 Vbeta primers and 13 Jbeta primers went into the PCR. The data were produced by immunoSEQ multiplex PCR, yet TCRdb's version contains in-frame clones alone and is incomplete. The sample consists of about 160,000 clones, roughly 80% of them appearing once. The sequencing sample was made of PBMCs. Receptors were obtained from a man between 45 and 60 years old in good health and CMV-seropositive.

The chain links TRBV7-9 to TRBJ2-7; TRBD1 aligns across 7 bases. The CDR3 covers 16 residues. Germline trimming cut 3 bases from V and 0 bases from J; bases unmatched to any gene: 8. The germline gives CDR1 SEHNR, CDR2 FQNEAQ (reference sequence). CDR3 in DNA: TGTGCCAGCAGCTTTGAGGGGGACAGTTACTCCTACGAGCAGTACTTC. It is translated as CASSFEGDSYSYEQYF.

The chain links TRBV10-3 to TRBJ1-5; 9 bases align to TRBD1. Germline CDR1 and CDR2: ENHRY and SYGVKD. V gave up 5 bases and J gave up 0 bases; unmatched junction bases: 23. This CDR3 spans 22 amino acids. The CDR3 DNA reads as TGTGCCATCAGTACCTACCGGGACAGGGCACGGCGTGCGGTCGATAGCAATCAGCCCCAGCATTTT. Its translation: CAISTYRDRARRAVDSNQPQHF.

The V and J genes are TRBV5-6 and TRBJ2-5; perhaps TRBD1 as D (6 bases). Germline V gives CDR1 SGHDT, CDR2 YYEEEE. Trimming took off 0 bases at V and 3 bases at J, with 15 bases between the two ends. CDR3 length equals 16 residues. As DNA, the CDR3 is TGTGCCAGCAGCTTGGAAAGACAGGCGAATAAAGAGACCCAGTACTTC. Translation gives CASSLERQANKETQYF.

CDR3 sequence reads: CASSQSRGSIEAFF. The CDR3 DNA reads as TGTGCCAGCTCTCAGAGCAGGGGGTCTATTGAAGCTTTCTTT. This chain uses TRBV18 with TRBJ1-1, with 7 bases lining up with TRBD1. CDR1 and CDR2 from the germline V gene are KGHSH and LQKENI. The CDR3 length is 14 residues. V lost 6 bases to trimming and J lost 7 bases; unmatched junction nucleotides: 11.

The chain recombines TRBV11-3 with TRBJ2-1; 13 nucleotides agree with TRBD2. J gave up 5 bases and V 4 bases, and 5 bases lay outside the gene matches. Germline loops: CDR1 SGHNT, CDR2 YENEEA. CDR3 length: 16 residues. Here the CDR3 DNA reads TGTGCCAGCAGCTCGTATGGACTAGCGGGGGACAATGAGCAGTTCTTC. Translated, it gives CASSSYGLAGDNEQFF. Supplemented by reference TRBV11-3 and TRBJ2-1, the full variable domain reads EAGVVQSPRYKIIEKKQPVAFWCNPISGHNTLYWYLQNLGQGPELLIRYENEEAVDDSQLPKDRFSAERLKGVDSTLKIQPAELGDSAVYLCASSSYGLAGDNEQFFGPGTRLTVL.

The gene calls are TRBV14 and TRBJ2-6; D gene ambiguous. V gave up 4 bases and J gave up 0 bases, with 7 bases separating them. This CDR3 contains 15 residues. CDR1 and CDR2 from the germline V gene are SGHDN and FVKESK. The CDR3 coding sequence is TGTGCCAGCAGCCCCCCCGGCTCTGGGGCCAACGTCCTGACTTTC. Protein: CASSPPGSGANVLTF.

This clone was seen a single time. The chain recombines TRBV28 with TRBJ2-7; TRBD2 might be the D (6 bases). Trimming shortened V by 4 bases and J by 4 bases, and 23 bases separated the two germline ends. The CDR3 extends over 17 amino acids. CDR1 and CDR2 (germline): MDHEN, SYDVKM. The CDR3 DNA is TGTGCCAGCAGTTCCCCGGTGGAGGGGCGCCAGGGTTACGAGCAGTACTTC. Translated, it gives CASSSPVEGRQGYEQYF.

This sequence joins TRBV19 and TRBJ1-1; 9 nucleotides line up with TRBD1. Germline CDR1 is LNHDA and CDR2 is SQIVND (reference sequence). This CDR3 has 13 residues. Trimming cost V 2 bases and J 7 bases; bases outside gene matches: 2. The CDR3 coding sequence is TGTGCCAGTAGTATAAACAGGGGGCTTGAAGCTTTCTTT. Translation gives CASSINRGLEAFF.

This chain connects TRBV15 to TRBJ2-5; 9 bases map to TRBD1. The germline CDR1 and CDR2 sequences are LNHNV and YYDKDF (reference sequence). CDR3 length: 16 residues. V lost 2 bases to trimming and J lost 3 bases; unmatched junction nucleotides: 7. The CDR3, as DNA: TGTGCCACCAGCAGAAGGCTGACAGGGGGTAAAGAGACCCAGTACTTC. Translation gives CATSRRLTGGKETQYF.

This sequence joins TRBV5-1 and TRBJ2-3, with 7 bases lining up with TRBD2. The germline V gene has CDR1 SGHRS and CDR2 YFSETQ. The CDR3 is 14 amino acids. The V segment lost 3 bases and the J segment 2 bases; nucleotides outside the gene matches: 3. CDR3 DNA sequence: TGCGCCAGCAGCTACAGCGGGGACACAGATACGCAGTATTTT. Its protein product is CASSYSGDTDTQYF.

The chain recombines TRBV9 with TRBJ2-3; 8 nucleotides agree with TRBD2. The length of the CDR3 is 14 residues. Germline lookup yields CDR1 SGDLS and CDR2 YYNGEE. Trimming removed 7 bases from V and 2 bases from J; junction bases left unmatched: 6. CDR3 bases: TGTGCCAGCGCACGGGGGGGGATCACAGATACGCAGTATTTT. This codes for CASARGGITDTQYF.

This clone was found once. The chain employs TRBV29-1 and TRBJ2-3; 12 positions agree with TRBD2. Trimming removed 4 bases from V and 2 bases from J; junction bases left unmatched: 10. This CDR3 contains 17 residues. Germline CDR1 reads SQVTM; CDR2 reads ANQGSEA. CDR3 residues: CSVVWAGLAGLTDTQYF. CDR3 nucleotides: TGCAGCGTTGTTTGGGCGGGACTAGCGGGCCTCACAGATACGCAGTATTTT.

The genes are TRBV11-3 and TRBJ1-6; D gene ambiguous. Germline V gene lookup returns CDR1 SGHNT and CDR2 YENEEA. Trimming cost V 5 bases and J 7 bases, with 9 bases left between them. This CDR3 has 13 amino acids. The CDR3 DNA sequence: TGTGCCAGCAGCATGTTGGGCAATTCACCCCTCCACTTT. Its protein product is CASSMLGNSPLHF.

The CDR3 nucleotides read TGTGCCAGCAGCTCCGGGGGGGGGAGCTCCTACGAGCAGTACTTC. Amino acids: CASSSGGGSSYEQYF. The rearrangement uses TRBV5-4 and TRBJ2-7, with 8 positions matching TRBD2. J was trimmed by 0 bases and V by 3 bases; bases with no gene match: 5. Germline V gene lookup returns CDR1 SGHNT and CDR2 YYREEE (reference sequence). CDR3 length: 15 residues.

This chain joins TRBV7-8 and TRBJ2-2; 7 nucleotides match TRBD2. Looked up from germline, CDR1 is SGHVS and CDR2 is FQNEAQ. The CDR3 contains 16 residues. With V trimmed by 3 bases and J by 2 bases, 6 bases remained unmatched. This chain's CDR3 is CASSFVSSGNTGELFF. In DNA form, the CDR3 reads TGTGCCAGCAGCTTTGTGTCTAGCGGAAACACCGGGGAGCTGTTTTTT.